This T cell receptor beta chain was identified during a study of blood T cell repertoires in COVID-19. About the research overall: Spain, Italy and the United States supplied samples that represented acute and convalescent COVID-19. Sample material is recorded as cDNA or gDNA derived from T cells, B-cell-depleted T cells, or PBMCs.

Study processing details: The assay estimated nucleated cells by amplifying reference gene primers. TCRdb keeps only in-frame clones here, not all; method: immunoSEQ multiplex PCR. The D gene and trimming were derived from the DNA, and the V and J assignments and clone size from that table. In the table there are 80,000 to 100,000 clones, 65% to 90% of which are singletons. The V gene's germline CDR1 is ENHRY and CDR2 SYGVKD. This CDR3 contains 15 residues. V shed 6 bases and J 3 bases; nucleotides not matched to a gene: 6. Sequencing was carried out using peripheral blood. The clonotype was recovered from a woman aged 80 or older with acute or convalescent COVID-19. The V and J genes are TRBV10-3 and TRBJ2-2; the match to TRBD1 covers 8 bases. The CDR3 here is CAISKTGEDTGELFF. The CDR3, as DNA: TGTGCCATCAGCAAGACAGGGGAGGACACCGGGGAGCTGTTTTTT.